This T cell receptor (beta chain) was obtained from a study of blood T cell repertoires in COVID-19. Study-wide background: From the United States, Italy and Spain came samples of acute and convalescent COVID-19.

Trimming took off 6 bases at V and 4 bases at J, with 15 bases between the two ends. The CDR3 runs to 14 residues. Per the germline V gene, CDR1 is MNHEY and CDR2 is SVGAGI. The table lists this clone with a count of one. Libraries were prepared by immunoSEQ multiplex PCR; TCRdb keeps only in-frame clonotypes and omits some of them. The sample contains roughly 310,000 clones, more than 75% of which appear only once. This TCR came from a man aged 60 to 69 who had recovered from COVID-19. The chain is built from TRBV6-5 and TRBJ1-2; D not resolved. The sample was PBMCs or T cells enriched from blood (not recorded which). This CDR3 reads CASRLENQPYGYTF. The CDR3 nucleotides are TGTGCCAGCAGGCTGGAGAATCAGCCCTATGGCTACACCTTC.